One and the same sample provided the 11 T cell receptor beta chains below, sequenced in a study of T cell repertoires in cytomegalovirus infection. MiXCR, applied by TCRdb to the reads, yields one record per CDR3 protein. Among roughly 300,000 distinct CDR3 sequences listed, about 26% were seen once. Material for sequencing was PBMCs. These receptors all come from a human donor in good health (CMV status not recorded). Some clones in this sample may be carry-over from other donors' samples.

This clonotype has only a few counts. The rearrangement joins TRBV6-5 to TRBJ2-5; the D gene is possibly TRBD1 (6 bases). With 6 bases removed from V and 3 bases from J, the gap between germline ends came to 8 bases. The CDR3 contains 12 residues. The germline CDR1 and CDR2 sequences are MNHEY and SVGAGI. CDR3 amino acids: CASSAGEETQYF. Here the CDR3 DNA reads TGTGCCAGCAGCGCAGGGGAAGAGACCCAGTACTTC.

Many counts were recorded for this clonotype. V and J are TRBV7-8 and TRBJ2-3; TRBD2 aligns across 7 bases. CDR3 length: 15 amino acids. J lost 8 bases, V lost 5 bases, and 13 bases had no gene match. The germline gives CDR1 SGHVS, CDR2 FQNEAQ. The CDR3 DNA reads as TGTGCCAGCAGCAGTCGGGGACCGAGCGGGGCTACGCAGTATTTT. Protein sequence: CASSSRGPSGATQYF.

This clonotype was detected many times. The V call is TRBV7-2, the J call TRBJ2-1; tentatively, D is TRBD2 (5 bases). Germline V gene data show CDR1 as SGHTA and CDR2 as FQGNSA. CDR3 length: 14 amino acids. The V and J ends lost 1 base and 6 bases respectively, with 10 bases between them. The CDR3, as DNA: TGTGCCAGCAGCTTAGTGGCGGGCAGCAATGAGCAGTTCTTC. Protein product: CASSLVAGSNEQFF.

The chain carries TRBV28 and TRBJ2-1; D not resolved. The V end was cut by 1 base, the J end by 2 bases, with 9 bases between. This CDR3 spans 15 amino acids. Germline CDR1 MDHEN, CDR2 SYDVKM. The CDR3 region is CASSLFPATYNEQFF. As DNA, the CDR3 is TGTGCCAGCAGTTTATTCCCCGCCACCTACAATGAGCAGTTCTTC.

In this sample, this clonotype turned up many times. The rearrangement links TRBV27 to TRBJ2-2; 7 bases agree with TRBD1. Trimming cost V 5 bases and J 2 bases; bases outside gene matches: 8. This CDR3 is built from 16 residues. The germline V gene encodes CDR1 MNHEY and CDR2 SMNVEV (reference sequence). The CDR3 reads CASSLLGQANTGELFF. CDR3 bases: TGTGCCAGCAGTCTACTCGGACAGGCCAACACCGGGGAGCTGTTTTTT.

The rearrangement uses TRBV7-6 and TRBJ2-5; D is uncertain. V was shortened by 4 bases and J by 4 bases, with 19 bases between the two germline ends. CDR3 length equals 16 residues. Germline V gene lookup returns CDR1 SGHVS and CDR2 FNYEAQ. The CDR3 bases are TGTGCCAGCAGCTCCGGGCGTAGAGCCGACGGAGAGACCCAGTACTTC. Amino acids: CASSSGRRADGETQYF.

This clonotype appeared many times. This rearrangement joins TRBV7-2 to TRBJ2-5; D not certain. Trimming removed 1 base at V and 2 bases at J, with 8 bases between. Germline V lookup: CDR1 SGHTA, CDR2 FQGNSA. This CDR3 spans 14 amino acids. CDR3 protein: CASSLVGSQETQYF. CDR3 in DNA: TGTGCCAGCAGCTTAGTCGGCAGTCAAGAGACCCAGTACTTC.

This clonotype was seen repeatedly, ten times or more. V is TRBV7-2 and J is TRBJ2-7; D call uncertain. V dropped 1 base and J dropped 4 bases, with 14 bases sitting between them. Germline values: CDR1 SGHTA, CDR2 FQGNSA. The CDR3 spans 15 residues. CDR3 in amino acids: CASSLVAGGEYEQYF. The CDR3, as DNA: TGTGCCAGCAGCTTAGTGGCTGGTGGAGAATACGAGCAGTACTTC.

The J gene is TRBJ1-5, the V gene TRBV12-3 or TRBV12-4; D call uncertain. The CDR3 is 15 amino acids. V lost 2 bases, J lost 3 bases, and 11 bases lay in between. The CDR3 loop reads CASSLQVRFNQPQHF. Written as DNA, the CDR3 is TGTGCCAGCAGTTTACAGGTCCGCTTCAATCAGCCCCAGCATTTT.

The genes are TRBV28 and TRBJ1-3; the D is unclear. CDR3 length: 16 amino acids. The ends were cut back, 8 bases at V and 0 bases at J, with 17 bases in the middle. CDR1 MDHEN and CDR2 SYDVKM come from the germline V gene. CDR3 in amino acids: CASDRLSGSSGNTIYF. For the CDR3, the DNA is TGTGCCAGCGACCGATTAAGCGGTTCCTCTGGAAACACCATATATTTT.

The chain uses TRBV19 and TRBJ1-5; D perhaps matches TRBD1 (6 bases). CDR3 length equals 17 residues. The germline V gene has CDR1 LNHDA and CDR2 SQIVND (reference sequence). CDR3 residues: CATIGWTEGGGYQPQHF. CDR3 in DNA: TGTGCGACCATTGGATGGACAGAAGGGGGTGGTTATCAGCCCCAGCATTTT.